This entry lists 9 T cell receptor beta chains sequenced from one sample in a study of blood T cells in healthy people across ages. The authors ran a second PCR of about 6 to 11 cycles using a sample-barcoded 5' primer and a J-beta primer mix. Each CDR3 protein gets one entry after TCRdb re-called the 5' RACE reads with MiXCR. The sample gives some 1.5 million distinct CDR3 sequences, 35% to 45% of which show up once; about 4% is in the top ten. The specimen sequenced was blood. The receptors come from a woman aged 18 to 35 in good health.

This clonotype occurred a few times. V usage is TRBV19 and J usage is TRBJ1-2, with no clear D. Germline assignment: CDR1 LNHDA and CDR2 SQIVND (reference sequence). Trimming stripped 5 bases from V and 4 bases from J, with 11 bases between. This CDR3 has 13 amino acids. The CDR3 DNA follows: TGTGCCAGTAGTCCTCGGGTAGCCTATGGCTACACCTTC. Translating gives CASSPRVAYGYTF.

The genes are TRBV18 and TRBJ2-1, with D possibly being TRBD1 (5 bases). This CDR3 region has 14 residues. Trimming pared 2 bases from V and 5 bases from J, leaving 10 bases between. Per the germline V gene, CDR1 is KGHSH and CDR2 is LQKENI. The CDR3 reads CASSPLAGNNEQFF. The CDR3 DNA reads TGTGCCAGCTCACCATTGGCAGGGAACAATGAGCAGTTCTTC.

This clonotype was found a few times. The CDR3 here is CASSFSSGPSYNEQFF. The CDR3 DNA reads TGCGCCAGCAGCTTCTCTAGCGGCCCCTCCTACAATGAGCAGTTCTTC. This chain uses TRBV5-1 with TRBJ2-1; TRBD2 aligns across 7 bases. The CDR3 is 16 amino acids. After removal of 2 bases from V and 0 bases from J, the junction contained 5 bases not matched to a gene. Looked up from germline, CDR1 is SGHRS and CDR2 is YFSETQ.

The genes are TRBV5-1 and TRBJ1-3, with TRBD1 matching over 8 bases. CDR1 and CDR2 (germline): SGHRS, YFSETQ. V was pared by 0 bases and J by 4 bases, with 9 bases of the junction left unmatched. This CDR3 contains 17 residues. CDR3 coding DNA: TGCGCCAGCAGCTTGGAAATGACAGGGGTTGGCGGAAACACCATATATTTT. Amino acid sequence: CASSLEMTGVGGNTIYF.

The chain is built from TRBV2 and TRBJ2-1; 8 bases map to TRBD1. Germline V CDR1 and CDR2: SNHLY, FYNNEI. There are 12 residues in the CDR3. V lost 9 bases, J lost 6 bases, and 4 bases stayed unmatched. CDR3 in amino acids: CASTDRANEQFF. CDR3 nucleotide sequence: TGTGCCAGTACGGACAGGGCCAATGAGCAGTTCTTC.

Only a few counts were recorded for this clonotype. This sequence joins TRBV4-1 and TRBJ2-1; either TRBD1 or TRBD2 may supply D (5 bases each). Looked up from germline, CDR1 is MGHRA and CDR2 is YSYEKL. The V and J ends lost 4 bases and 5 bases respectively, with 18 bases between them. The CDR3 extends over 16 amino acids. The CDR3 coding sequence is TGCGCCAGCAGCCCTTTTACGTCGGGGCCAGACAATGAGCAGTTCTTC. Translated, it gives CASSPFTSGPDNEQFF.

V usage is TRBV30 and J usage is TRBJ1-5; no clear D. The germline V gene has CDR1 GTSNPN and CDR2 SVGIG (reference sequence). The CDR3 extends over 16 amino acids. V dropped 2 bases and J dropped 0 bases, with 14 bases sitting between them. The CDR3 loop is CAWSKGKRHSNQPQHF. In DNA form, the CDR3 reads TGTGCCTGGAGTAAGGGAAAGAGGCATAGCAATCAGCCCCAGCATTTT.

The rearrangement uses TRBV6-6 and TRBJ1-2; unclear D gene. The CDR3 extends over 13 amino acids. Deletions cut 5 bases from V and 8 bases from J, with 15 bases between. CDR1 is MNHNY and CDR2 is SVGAGI in the germline V gene (reference sequence). Here the CDR3 reads CASSQTDMMGYTF. The CDR3 coding sequence is TGTGCCAGCAGTCAGACCGATATGATGGGCTACACCTTC.

The chain joins TRBV20-1 to TRBJ2-3; TRBD1 matches at 7 bases. The CDR3 contains 14 residues. The junction had 8 bases not matched to a gene; V was cut back by 4 bases and J by 4 bases. CDR1 and CDR2 (germline): DFQATT, SNEGSKA (reference sequence). This chain's CDR3 is CSAIPGQRPDTQYF. In nucleotides, the CDR3 is TGCAGTGCTATACCGGGACAGCGACCAGATACGCAGTATTTT.